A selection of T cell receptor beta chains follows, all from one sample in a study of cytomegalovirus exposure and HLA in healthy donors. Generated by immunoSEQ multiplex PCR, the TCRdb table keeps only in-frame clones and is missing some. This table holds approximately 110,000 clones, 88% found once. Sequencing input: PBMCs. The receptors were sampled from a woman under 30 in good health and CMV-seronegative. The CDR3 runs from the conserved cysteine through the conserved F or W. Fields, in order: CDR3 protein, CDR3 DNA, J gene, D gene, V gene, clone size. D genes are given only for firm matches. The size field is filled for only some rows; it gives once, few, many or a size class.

cdr3_aa: CASSFGSGAGNEQFF
cdr3_nt: TGTGCCAGCAGCTTCGGGAGCGGGGCAGGGAATGAGCAGTTCTTC
j_call: TRBJ2-1
d_call: TRBD2
v_call: TRBV7-3
clone_size: .

cdr3_aa: CASSFWGVDEKLFF
cdr3_nt: TGTGCCAGCAGCTTTTGGGGGGTCGATGAAAAACTGTTTTTT
j_call: TRBJ1-4
d_call: .
v_call: TRBV7-2
clone_size: once

cdr3_aa: CASRRWIGTDTQYF
cdr3_nt: TGTGCCAGCAGGAGGTGGATTGGCACAGATACGCAGTATTTT
j_call: TRBJ2-3
d_call: .
v_call: TRBV13
clone_size: few

cdr3_aa: CASSLTQGWSGGYTF
cdr3_nt: TGCGCCAGCAGCTTGACCCAGGGGTGGTCGGGCGGCTACACCTTC
j_call: TRBJ1-2
d_call: .
v_call: TRBV5-1
clone_size: .

cdr3_aa: CATSSRDRGPYEQYF
cdr3_nt: TGTGCCACCAGCAGTCGGGACAGGGGCCCCTACGAGCAGTACTTC
j_call: TRBJ2-7
d_call: TRBD1
v_call: TRBV15
clone_size: once

cdr3_aa: CSVEQAQNTEAFF
cdr3_nt: TGCAGCGTTGAACAGGCACAGAACACTGAAGCTTTCTTT
j_call: TRBJ1-1
d_call: .
v_call: TRBV29-1
clone_size: .

cdr3_aa: CASSSYRVAEAFF
cdr3_nt: TGTGCCAGCAGCAGTTACAGGGTGGCTGAAGCTTTCTTT
j_call: TRBJ1-1
d_call: .
v_call: TRBV7-2
clone_size: .

cdr3_aa: CASGTYGQGEQYF
cdr3_nt: TGTGCTAGTGGTACCTACGGACAGGGCGAGCAGTACTTC
j_call: TRBJ2-7
d_call: TRBD1
v_call: TRBV12-5
clone_size: .

cdr3_aa: CASSPDREYGYTF
cdr3_nt: TGTGCCAGCAGTCCTGACAGGGAGTATGGCTACACCTTC
j_call: TRBJ1-2
d_call: TRBD1
v_call: TRBV5-4
clone_size: .

cdr3_aa: CASMEEVYEQYF
cdr3_nt: TGTGCCAGCATGGAGGAAGTCTACGAGCAGTACTTC
j_call: TRBJ2-7
d_call: .
v_call: TRBV2
clone_size: .

cdr3_aa: CASSASTGGDEKLFF
cdr3_nt: TGTGCCAGCAGCGCCTCGACAGGGGGAGATGAAAAACTGTTTTTT
j_call: TRBJ1-4
d_call: TRBD1
v_call: TRBV9
clone_size: .

cdr3_aa: CASSLDNYAGGSSPLHF
cdr3_nt: TGTGCCAGCAGCTTAGATAATTACGCAGGGGGGTCTTCACCCCTCCACTTT
j_call: TRBJ1-6
d_call: TRBD1
v_call: TRBV7-6
clone_size: .

cdr3_aa: CASSPDRGRETQYF
cdr3_nt: TGTGCCAGCTCACCTGACAGGGGCCGGGAGACCCAGTACTTC
j_call: TRBJ2-5
d_call: TRBD1
v_call: TRBV18
clone_size: .

cdr3_aa: CASSPWTSGGLYEQYF
cdr3_nt: TGTGCCAGCAGCCCCTGGACTAGCGGGGGGCTCTACGAGCAGTACTTC
j_call: TRBJ2-7
d_call: TRBD2
v_call: TRBV7-8
clone_size: once

cdr3_aa: CASTGSGNEKLFF
cdr3_nt: TGTGCCAGTACTGGGTCGGGTAATGAAAAACTGTTTTTT
j_call: TRBJ1-4
d_call: .
v_call: TRBV19
clone_size: .

cdr3_aa: CATSAYREGYEQYF
cdr3_nt: TGTGCCACCAGCGCCTACAGGGAAGGTTACGAGCAGTACTTC
j_call: TRBJ2-7
d_call: .
v_call: TRBV15
clone_size: .

cdr3_aa: CASRGGGALETQYF
cdr3_nt: TGTGCCAGCAGGGGTGGGGGGGCGTTGGAGACCCAGTACTTC
j_call: TRBJ2-5
d_call: .
v_call: TRBV6-6
clone_size: .

cdr3_aa: CASSDSGDTDTQYF
cdr3_nt: TGTGCCAGCAGTGATTCGGGGGACACAGATACGCAGTATTTT
j_call: TRBJ2-3
d_call: .
v_call: TRBV6-4
clone_size: .

cdr3_aa: CASQTGGPGELFF
cdr3_nt: TGTGCCAGTCAGACAGGGGGCCCCGGGGAGCTGTTTTTT
j_call: TRBJ2-2
d_call: TRBD1
v_call: TRBV5-6
clone_size: .

cdr3_aa: CASSQSPQGWYGYTF
cdr3_nt: TGTGCCAGCTCGCAGTCACCCCAGGGGTGGTATGGCTACACCTTC
j_call: TRBJ1-2
d_call: .
v_call: TRBV18
clone_size: .

cdr3_aa: CASTPPGAEETQYF
cdr3_nt: TGTGCCAGCACCCCTCCTGGGGCGGAAGAGACCCAGTACTTC
j_call: TRBJ2-5
d_call: .
v_call: TRBV7-9
clone_size: .

cdr3_aa: CASSSDSWNTEAFF
cdr3_nt: TGTGCCAGCAGTAGTGACAGTTGGAACACTGAAGCTTTCTTT
j_call: TRBJ1-1
d_call: .
v_call: TRBV27
clone_size: .

cdr3_aa: CASSLTATGELFF
cdr3_nt: TGTGCCAGCAGCTTAACAGCCACCGGGGAGCTGTTTTTT
j_call: TRBJ2-2
d_call: .
v_call: TRBV7-2
clone_size: .

cdr3_aa: CSVESMNTEAFF
cdr3_nt: TGCAGCGTTGAATCCATGAACACTGAAGCTTTCTTT
j_call: TRBJ1-1
d_call: .
v_call: TRBV29-1
clone_size: .

cdr3_aa: CASSYRGGAGTEAFF
cdr3_nt: TGTGCCAGCAGTTACCGGGGAGGGGCGGGCACTGAAGCTTTCTTT
j_call: TRBJ1-1
d_call: .
v_call: TRBV6-5
clone_size: .

cdr3_aa: CASSRTGGNIQYF
cdr3_nt: TGTGCCAGCAGCCGGACAGGGGGCAACATTCAGTACTTC
j_call: TRBJ2-4
d_call: TRBD1
v_call: TRBV7-3
clone_size: .

cdr3_aa: CASSWDRTYEQYF
cdr3_nt: TGCGCCAGCAGCTGGGACAGAACCTACGAGCAGTACTTC
j_call: TRBJ2-7
d_call: TRBD1
v_call: TRBV5-1
clone_size: .

cdr3_aa: CATSREAGDSSEAFF
cdr3_nt: TGTGCCACCAGCAGAGAGGCAGGGGATAGTTCTGAAGCTTTCTTT
j_call: TRBJ1-1
d_call: .
v_call: TRBV15
clone_size: once

cdr3_aa: CASSRIRTVNTEAFF
cdr3_nt: TGTGCCAGCAGTCGTATTCGGACAGTAAACACTGAAGCTTTCTTT
j_call: TRBJ1-1
d_call: .
v_call: TRBV28
clone_size: .

cdr3_aa: CSAETGDAFF
cdr3_nt: TGCAGTGCCGAAACAGGGGACGCTTTCTTT
j_call: TRBJ1-1
d_call: TRBD1
v_call: TRBV20-1
clone_size: .

cdr3_aa: CASSEPDYTDTQYF
cdr3_nt: TGTGCCAGCAGTGAACCTGACTACACAGATACGCAGTATTTT
j_call: TRBJ2-3
d_call: .
v_call: TRBV25-1
clone_size: .

cdr3_aa: CASSVSPLGQDGYEQYF
cdr3_nt: TGTGCCAGCAGCGTATCTCCCCTCGGACAGGATGGCTACGAGCAGTACTTC
j_call: TRBJ2-7
d_call: TRBD1
v_call: TRBV9
clone_size: .

cdr3_aa: CASTPGQGKYEQYF
cdr3_nt: TGTGCCAGCACTCCGGGACAGGGAAAATACGAGCAGTACTTC
j_call: TRBJ2-7
d_call: TRBD1
v_call: TRBV28
clone_size: .

cdr3_aa: CASSFGGGGETQYF
cdr3_nt: TGTGCCAGCAGCTTCGGGGGGGGCGGCGAGACCCAGTACTTC
j_call: TRBJ2-5
d_call: TRBD2
v_call: TRBV14
clone_size: .

cdr3_aa: CASSLLAGGLWAGELFF
cdr3_nt: TGTGCCAGCAGTCTACTAGCGGGGGGATTATGGGCCGGGGAGCTGTTTTTT
j_call: TRBJ2-2
d_call: TRBD2
v_call: TRBV27
clone_size: once

cdr3_aa: CASSLTLGNQPQHF
cdr3_nt: TGTGCCAGCAGTCTGACCCTAGGCAATCAGCCCCAGCATTTT
j_call: TRBJ1-5
d_call: .
v_call: TRBV28
clone_size: .

cdr3_aa: CASSDPRQGGELFF
cdr3_nt: TGTGCCAGCAGCGACCCAAGGCAGGGGGGGGAGCTGTTTTTT
j_call: TRBJ2-2
d_call: .
v_call: TRBV9
clone_size: .

cdr3_aa: CASSTRLAGTDTQYF
cdr3_nt: TGTGCCAGCAGTACCCGACTAGCGGGGACAGATACGCAGTATTTT
j_call: TRBJ2-3
d_call: TRBD2
v_call: TRBV28
clone_size: .

cdr3_aa: CASRRLETTDTQYF
cdr3_nt: TGTGCCAGCAGGCGACTAGAGACCACAGATACGCAGTATTTT
j_call: TRBJ2-3
d_call: .
v_call: TRBV7-7
clone_size: once

cdr3_aa: CASSLTGARSGRQETQYF
cdr3_nt: TGTGCCAGCAGCTTAACTGGGGCCCGGAGCGGGAGGCAAGAGACCCAGTACTTC
j_call: TRBJ2-5
d_call: TRBD2
v_call: TRBV7-2
clone_size: .

cdr3_aa: CASSVGRTSTETQYF
cdr3_nt: TGTGCCAGCAGCGTAGGTCGGACTAGCACTGAGACCCAGTACTTC
j_call: TRBJ2-5
d_call: TRBD2
v_call: TRBV9
clone_size: .

cdr3_aa: CASTNTRENTGELFF
cdr3_nt: TGTGCCAGCACGAATACGAGGGAGAACACCGGGGAGCTGTTTTTT
j_call: TRBJ2-2
d_call: .
v_call: TRBV6-6
clone_size: .

cdr3_aa: CASSYLDRGSYEQYF
cdr3_nt: TGTGCCAGCAGTTACCTCGACAGGGGGTCTTACGAGCAGTACTTC
j_call: TRBJ2-7
d_call: TRBD1
v_call: TRBV6-6
clone_size: .

cdr3_aa: CASTRGGVQETQYF
cdr3_nt: TGTGCCAGCACTCGGGGAGGGGTTCAAGAGACCCAGTACTTC
j_call: TRBJ2-5
d_call: TRBD2
v_call: TRBV11-1
clone_size: once

cdr3_aa: CASSGRDSLYEQYF
cdr3_nt: TGTGCCAGCAGCGGCCGGGACAGCCTCTACGAGCAGTACTTC
j_call: TRBJ2-7
d_call: TRBD1
v_call: TRBV9
clone_size: .